A single sample gave rise to the 7 T cell receptor beta chains below, sequenced in a study of T-cell memory formation after mild COVID-19. TCRdb fed the 5' RACE reads into MiXCR, producing one record per CDR3 protein. This sample yields around 260,000 distinct CDR3 sequences, of which around 15% are seen a single time; approximately 23% belongs to the top ten. Sequencing was done on a sample of PBMCs or a T cell subset sorted from them (not recorded which). All receptors come from a man younger than 35 who had mild COVID-19 (a few samples of this study predate the infection). Cell type and time point are not known.

The J gene is TRBJ2-2, the V gene TRBV25-1; 7 bases fit TRBD1. V shed 6 bases, J shed 7 bases, and the junction held 8 bases outside the gene matches. Germline loops: CDR1 MGHDK, CDR2 SYGVNS. The CDR3 contains 14 residues. As DNA, the CDR3 is TGTGCCAGCAGGACAGGGTCGAGGGACGGGGAGCTGTTTTTT. Encoded protein: CASRTGSRDGELFF. Using reference TRBV25-1 and TRBJ2-2 for the parts outside the CDR3, the full variable domain is EADIYQTPRYLVIGTGKKITLECSQTMGHDKMYWYQQDPGMELHLIHYSYGVNSTEKGDLSSESTVSRIRTEHFPLTLESARPSHTSQYLCASRTGSRDGELFFGEGSRLTVL.

This clonotype was seen more than once but under ten times. One end of the junction does not line up with germline, which may come from a read error. V is TRBV9 and J is TRBJ2-1, with 8 bases that match TRBD2. The CDR3 contains 11 residues. The germline V gene encodes CDR1 SGDLS and CDR2 YYNGEE. The CDR3: CASSTQRGLVF. In DNA, the CDR3 is TGTGCCAGCAGTACTCAGCGGGGGCTGGTCTTC.

This sequence joins TRBV6-5 and TRBJ2-3, with 8 bases identical to TRBD1. Per the germline V gene, CDR1 is MNHEY and CDR2 is SVGAGI. Trimming cost V 3 bases and J 3 bases; bases outside gene matches: 2. This CDR3 contains 14 residues. The CDR3 protein is CASSYQGATDTQYF. In DNA, the CDR3 is TGTGCCAGCAGTTATCAGGGGGCTACAGATACGCAGTATTTT.

The chain is built from TRBV18 and TRBJ1-6, with 8 bases aligning to TRBD1. Germline CDR1 KGHSH, CDR2 LQKENI. CDR3 length equals 14 residues. V lost 7 bases and J lost 5; bases outside the gene matches: 4. CDR3 in amino acids: CASWTGLNNSPLHF. The CDR3 nucleotides read TGTGCCAGCTGGACAGGGTTGAATAATTCACCCCTCCACTTT.

This clonotype was picked up a small number of times. This chain uses TRBV6-5 with TRBJ2-6; D gene unclear. V was pared by 2 bases and J by 1 base, with 6 bases between. There are 15 residues in the CDR3. The germline V gene encodes CDR1 MNHEY and CDR2 SVGAGI. CDR3 DNA sequence: TGTGCCAGCAGTTACCAAATGTCTGGGGCCAACGTCCTGACTTTC. Amino acid sequence: CASSYQMSGANVLTF.

This clonotype was seen more than once but under ten times. The V and J genes are TRBV5-1 and TRBJ2-2, with D maybe TRBD1 (6 bases). V was trimmed by 4 bases and J by 7 bases, leaving 17 bases between them. The CDR3 covers 15 residues. The V gene's germline CDR1 is SGHRS and CDR2 YFSETQ. CDR3 sequence (DNA): TGCGCCAGCAGCAAACAGGGAAGGGAAGGCGGGGAGCTGTTTTTT. Protein: CASSKQGREGGELFF.

This clonotype has just one count. V gene TRBV5-4 combines with J gene TRBJ2-7; TRBD1 might be the D (5 bases). Germline V gives CDR1 SGHNT, CDR2 YYREEE (reference sequence). The CDR3 extends over 16 amino acids. The ends were cut back, 4 bases at V and 3 bases at J, with 20 bases in the middle. CDR3 DNA: TGTGCCAGCAGCGCCACCACAGGTGGGGTAATCTACGAGCAGTACTTC. Protein: CASSATTGGVIYEQYF.